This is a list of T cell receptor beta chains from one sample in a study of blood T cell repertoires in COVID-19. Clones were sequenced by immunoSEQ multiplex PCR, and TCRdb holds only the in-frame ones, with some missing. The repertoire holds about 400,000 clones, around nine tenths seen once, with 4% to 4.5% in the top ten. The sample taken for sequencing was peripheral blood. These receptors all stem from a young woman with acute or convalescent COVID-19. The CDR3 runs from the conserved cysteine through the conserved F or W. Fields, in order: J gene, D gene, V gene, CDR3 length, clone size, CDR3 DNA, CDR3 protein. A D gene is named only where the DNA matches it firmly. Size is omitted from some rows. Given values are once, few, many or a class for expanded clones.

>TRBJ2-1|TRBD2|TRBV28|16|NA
TGTGCCAGCAGCCGAGGGACTAGCGGTGATTACAATGAGCAGTTCTTC
CASSRGTSGDYNEQFF
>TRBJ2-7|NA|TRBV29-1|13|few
TGCTCCACCAGAGGGGGAACGGGATACGAGCAGTACTTC
CSTRGGTGYEQYF
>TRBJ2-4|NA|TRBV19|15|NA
TGTGCCAGTAGTCCGGTCCTAGTAGCCAAAAACATTCAGTACTTC
CASSPVLVAKNIQYF
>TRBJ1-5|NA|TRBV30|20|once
TGTGCCTGGAGTATATTTTCTCAACAGGGAGAGATACCGGATTATCAGCCCCAGCATTTT
CAWSIFSQQGEIPDYQPQHF
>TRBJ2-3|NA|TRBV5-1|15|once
TGCGCCAGCAGCACATCAGGGGCAAGCACAGATACGCAGTATTTT
CASSTSGASTDTQYF
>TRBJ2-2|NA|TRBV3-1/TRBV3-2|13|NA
TGTGCCAGCAGCCTCCTCCCGACCGGGGAGCTGTTTTTT
CASSLLPTGELFF
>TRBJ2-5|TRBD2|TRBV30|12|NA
TGTGCCTGGAGGGGCGGGAGGGAGACCCAGTACTTC
CAWRGGRETQYF
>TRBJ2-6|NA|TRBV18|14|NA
TGTGCCAGCTCACCAGGAGTAGACGCCAACGTCCTGACTTTC
CASSPGVDANVLTF
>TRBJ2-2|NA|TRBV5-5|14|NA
TGTGCCAGCAGCTTGTTATGGAACACCGGGGAGCTGTTTTTT
CASSLLWNTGELFF
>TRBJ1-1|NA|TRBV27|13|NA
TGTGCCAGCGCCGTGGGAGGGAACACTGAAGCTTTCTTT
CASAVGGNTEAFF
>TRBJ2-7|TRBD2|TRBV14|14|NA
TGTGCCAGCAGCCCAGCGGGGGCTTCCTACGAGCAGTACTTC
CASSPAGASYEQYF
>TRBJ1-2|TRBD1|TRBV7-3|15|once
TGTGCCAGCAGCCCTCAGGCCAGGGGGATCGATGGCTACACCTTC
CASSPQARGIDGYTF
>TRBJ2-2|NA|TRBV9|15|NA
TGTGCCAGCAGCGTAGATGGGGCCTTAGGGGGGGAGCTGTTTTTT
CASSVDGALGGELFF
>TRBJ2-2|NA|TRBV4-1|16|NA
TGCGCCAGCAGCCAAGGATGGACAGTAAACACCGGGGAGCTGTTTTTT
CASSQGWTVNTGELFF
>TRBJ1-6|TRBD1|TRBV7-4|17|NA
TGTGCCAGCAGCTTAGTTGAGGGGGCGCTTGGTAATTCACCCCTCCACTTT
CASSLVEGALGNSPLHF
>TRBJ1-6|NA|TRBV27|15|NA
TGTGCCAGCAGTGAGCGGAGCTCCTATAATTCACCCCTCCACTTT
CASSERSSYNSPLHF
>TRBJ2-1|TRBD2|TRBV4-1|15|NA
TGCGCCAGCAGCCAAGTTCGGCTAGCGGGGAGAGAGCAGTTCTTC
CASSQVRLAGREQFF
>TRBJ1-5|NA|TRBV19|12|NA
TGTGCCAGTAGTAGGGGGGATCAGCCCCAGCATTTT
CASSRGDQPQHF
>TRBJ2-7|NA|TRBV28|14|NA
TGTGCCAGCAGTTTAAACAGGGCACCCTACGAGCAGTACTTC
CASSLNRAPYEQYF